This T cell receptor (beta chain) originates from a study of blood T cell repertoires in COVID-19. About the study: Some COVID-19 samples were acute and others convalescent; all came from the United States, Italy and Spain. Sources were T cells, B-cell-depleted T cells, or PBMCs; the material itself was cDNA or gDNA.

Germline V gene lookup returns CDR1 LGHNA and CDR2 YSLEER. V dropped 5 bases and J dropped 6; count of bases not matched to a gene: 4. The CDR3 sequence is 14 residues long. As originally analysed: Reference gene primer amplification in the assay estimated nucleated cell counts. Clones were sequenced by immunoSEQ multiplex PCR, and TCRdb holds only the in-frame ones, with some missing. That table furnishes V, J and clone size, whereas the DNA furnished D and trimming. In the table there are tens of thousands of clones, 84% of which are singletons. This sequence joins TRBV4-3 and TRBJ1-4; 9 positions agree with TRBD1. The sequence derives from a man aged 60 to 75 with acute or convalescent COVID-19. Specimen: peripheral blood. CDR3 sequence reads: CASSYRDRDEKLFF. CDR3 in DNA: TGCGCCAGCAGCTACCGGGACAGGGATGAAAAACTGTTTTTT.